One and the same sample provided the 19 T cell receptor beta chains below, sequenced in a study of T-cell reconstitution after alpha-beta-depleted transplantation in children. Preparation of the TCRbeta library used unique molecular identifiers. TCRdb used MiXCR to reprocess the PCR reads, holding one entry per CDR3 protein. The table records 200,000 to 250,000 distinct CDR3 sequences, 9.5% to 13% of them present only once. The sequencing here drew on PBMCs, taken before TCRalphabeta/CD19-depleted stem cell transplant. All receptors come from a child under two years old with acute myeloid leukemia, due to receive a stem cell transplant.

With respect to this clonotype: This sequence may be a read error, since a much larger clone differs from it by one base. The chain has TRBV7-2 and TRBJ2-2, with 9 bases aligning to TRBD1. There are 15 residues in the CDR3. Germline V gene lookup returns CDR1 SGHTA and CDR2 FQGNSA. The CDR3 sequence is CVSRPRDRVTGELFF. The CDR3 nucleotides read TGTGTCAGCAGACCCCGGGACAGGGTCACCGGGGAGCTGTTTTTT.

This clonotype was seen more than once but under ten times. The rearrangement joins TRBV12-3 or TRBV12-4 to TRBJ2-7; 7 nucleotides match TRBD1. This CDR3 is 14 amino acids long. The V and J ends lost 6 bases and 10 bases, in that order; junction bases with no gene match: 15. The CDR3: CASRPGTDRGRQYF. DNA of the CDR3: TGTGCCAGCAGACCCGGGACAGATAGGGGTCGACAGTACTTC.

This clonotype has a count of ten or more. Mismatch with germline at one junction end may stem from a read error. V is TRBV12-3 or TRBV12-4 and J is TRBJ1-2; D remains unclear. The CDR3 has 11 residues. CDR3: CASSQKVAIVF. The CDR3 region has the DNA TGTGCCAGCAGCCAAAAAGTCGCTATCGTCTTC.

This clonotype has ten or more counts. The CDR3 DNA reads as TGTGCCACCAGGGGTCAAAACACCGGGGAGCTGTTTTTT. Protein product: CATRGQNTGELFF. The rearrangement joins TRBV24-1 to TRBJ2-2; no clear D. In germline, CDR1 is KGHDR, CDR2 SFDVKD. Trimming took 7 bases from V and 2 from J, leaving 7 bases between them. The CDR3 contains 13 residues.

In this sample, this clonotype turned up many times. The chain links TRBV12-3 or TRBV12-4 to TRBJ2-7, with D tentatively TRBD2 (6 bases). CDR3 length: 13 amino acids. V lost 4 bases, J lost 0 bases, and 7 bases lay in between. CDR3 amino acids: CASSWRGSYEQYF. The CDR3 bases are TGTGCCAGCAGTTGGAGGGGCTCCTACGAGCAGTACTTC.

This clonotype appeared many times. The rearrangement uses TRBV11-3 and TRBJ2-7, with TRBD2 identical over 8 bases. Germline V gene sequence: CDR1 SGHNT, CDR2 YENEEA. The ends lost 4 bases at V and 6 bases at J; junction bases unmatched: 2. The CDR3 has 12 amino acids. In DNA, the CDR3 is TGTGCCAGCAGCTATACTAGCGGCGAGCAGTACTTC. This gives the protein CASSYTSGEQYF.

There are many counts of this clonotype. The rearrangement joins TRBV2 to TRBJ2-3, with D possibly matching TRBD2 (6 bases). Trimming took off 3 bases at V and 5 bases at J, with 6 bases between the two ends. CDR1 SNHLY and CDR2 FYNNEI come from the germline V gene. This CDR3 comprises 12 residues. The CDR3 DNA reads TGTGCCAGCAGTGACGGGGGAGATACGCAGTATTTT. This sequence encodes CASSDGGDTQYF.

This clonotype was found many times. The rearrangement links TRBV28 to TRBJ1-1; D remains ambiguous. Per germline, CDR1 MDHEN and CDR2 SYDVKM. V lost 6 bases and J 1 base, leaving 9 bases between the germline ends. The CDR3 loop spans 13 amino acids. The CDR3 reads CASSLPWNTEAFF. The CDR3, as DNA: TGTGCCAGCAGCCTCCCGTGGAACACTGAAGCTTTCTTT.

A word on this clonotype: Possible read error: a much larger clone is one base away. J is TRBJ1-2 and V is TRBV7-9; unclear D gene. This CDR3 is built from 13 residues. Trimming left V 5 bases short and J 12 bases short, with 19 bases between. Germline CDR1 and CDR2: SEHNR and FQNEAQ (reference sequence). The CDR3 DNA sequence: TGTGCCAGCAGCCCCCTATCACGGGAAGGCGACACCTTC. Its translation: CASSPLSREGDTF.

In its sample, this clonotype was seen many times. The chain links TRBV5-1 to TRBJ2-1; D may be TRBD1 or TRBD2 (5 bases each). The CDR3 extends over 15 amino acids. Germline loops: CDR1 SGHRS, CDR2 YFSETQ. Between the trimmed V and J ends, which lost 4 bases and 6 bases, there was a span of 17 bases. CDR3 sequence reads: CASSTDEGLRNEQFF. CDR3 in DNA: TGCGCCAGCAGCACGGACGAGGGGCTTCGCAATGAGCAGTTCTTC.

This clonotype was seen many times. The CDR3 sequence: CASSFRYGYTF. The DNA of the CDR3 is TGTGCCAGCAGTTTCCGCTATGGCTACACCTTC. The chain couples TRBV28 to TRBJ1-2; D gene uncertain. V was clipped by 3 bases and J by 4 bases, with 3 bases between them. Germline V lookup: CDR1 MDHEN, CDR2 SYDVKM. The CDR3 consists of 11 residues.

This clonotype was observed at least ten times. The V gene is TRBV20-1, the J gene TRBJ2-2, with 12 bases that match TRBD2. The V segment lost 4 bases and the J segment 9 bases; nucleotides outside the gene matches: 6. This CDR3 contains 14 residues. Germline lookup yields CDR1 DFQATT and CDR2 SNEGSKA (reference sequence). CDR3 DNA sequence: TGCAGTGCTACAAGGACTAGCGGGGAACGGGAGCTGTTTTTT. Its protein product is CSATRTSGERELFF.

This clonotype showed up many times. J is TRBJ2-1 and V is TRBV19; D is perhaps TRBD1 (5 bases). Germline V gene data show CDR1 as LNHDA and CDR2 as SQIVND (reference sequence). The CDR3 runs 14 residues. V was trimmed by 4 bases and J by 4 bases, leaving 11 bases between them. CDR3 coding DNA: TGTGCCAGTAGTAGTCAGGGCGGATACAATGAGCAGTTCTTC. This sequence encodes CASSSQGGYNEQFF. The entire variable domain, with the rest obtained from reference TRBV19 and TRBJ2-1, is as follows: DGGITQSPKYLFRKEGQNVTLSCEQNLNHDAMYWYRQDPGQGLRLIYYSQIVNDFQKGDIAEGYSVSREKKESFPLTVTSAQKNPTAFYLCASSSQGGYNEQFFGPGTRLTVL.

A remark on this clonotype: A single base separates this from a much larger clone, so it may be a read error. V is TRBV12-3 or TRBV12-4 and J is TRBJ2-2; D remains unclear. Trimming took off 6 bases at V and 10 bases at J, with 12 bases between the two ends. The CDR3 runs 12 residues. CDR3 in amino acids: CASSLGSEELFF. CDR3 sequence (DNA): TGTGCCAGCAGCCTGGGGTCCGAGGAGCTGTTTTTT.

Many counts were recorded for this clonotype. The chain uses TRBV4-2 and TRBJ2-7, with 11 nucleotides matching TRBD2. The germline gives CDR1 LGHNA, CDR2 YNFKEQ. V was clipped by 1 base and J by 4 bases; unmatched bases: 3. The CDR3 is 15 residues long. This chain's CDR3 is CASSQGLAGWYEQYF. The CDR3 nucleotides read TGTGCCAGCAGCCAAGGACTAGCGGGATGGTACGAGCAGTACTTC.

This clonotype was seen more than once but under ten times. This may be a read error: a much more frequent sequence differs by one nucleotide. The chain recombines TRBV12-3 or TRBV12-4 with TRBJ2-6; TRBD2 is a possible D gene (5 bases). The CDR3 has 18 residues. DNA of the CDR3: TGTACCAGCAGCCCGAGACGGGGAGTGGCCTCTGGGGCCAACGTCCTGACTTTC. As protein: CTSSPRRGVASGANVLTF.

A remark on this clonotype: One base away lies a much larger clone, so this may be a sequencing read error. This chain joins TRBV5-1 and TRBJ1-2, with TRBD1 matching 7 bases. This CDR3 contains 15 residues. From germline, CDR1 is SGHRS and CDR2 YFSETQ. CDR3 coding DNA: TGCGCCAGCAGCTTGAGTGAAGGGGGCGGCTATGGCTACCCCTTC. Its translation: CASSLSEGGGYGYPF.

Details on this clonotype: A read error is possible here, since a much larger clone lies one base away. This chain joins TRBV7-8 and TRBJ1-5; no definite D call. Looked up from germline, CDR1 is SGHVS and CDR2 is FQNEAQ. The CDR3 contains 14 residues. Trimming cost V 3 bases and J 4 bases, with 10 bases left between them. For the CDR3, the DNA is TGTGCCAGCAGCTTCCTCCCCCGGAATCAGCCCCAGCATTTT. This translates into CASSFLPRNQPQHF.

This clonotype appeared many times. The chain has TRBV11-2 and TRBJ1-2, with D perhaps matching TRBD1 (5 bases). V was shortened by 0 bases and J by 3 bases, with 8 bases between the two germline ends. The CDR3 is 14 amino acids. From germline, CDR1 is SGHAT and CDR2 FQNNGV. In DNA, the CDR3 is TGTGCCAGCAGCTTAGACGGGACGGACTATGGCTACACCTTC. Translating it yields CASSLDGTDYGYTF.